The clone carrying this T cell receptor beta chain has just one count. The sample comes from a study of blood T cell repertoires in COVID-19. Study overall: Material from acute and convalescent COVID-19 was sourced from the United States, Italy and Spain. T cells, B-cell-depleted T cells, or PBMCs provided the cDNA or gDNA that served as material.

In the study's own analysis: Amplified reference gene primers provided the basis for estimating nucleated cell counts. This table comes from immunoSEQ multiplex PCR, and its TCRdb copy is limited to in-frame clones, with some not included. Clone size and V and J calls were adopted from that table, with D and trimming inferred from the DNA. The table lists approximately 230,000 clones, just over 85% of them singletons. Participant reports of clinical history set cohort assignment. Germline V gives CDR1 SGHDN, CDR2 FVKESK. CDR3 length: 16 residues. V was pared by 0 bases and J by 6 bases, with 17 bases between.

The material sequenced was PBMCs or T cells enriched from blood (not recorded which). This TCR derives from a man younger than 35 who had recovered from COVID-19. The chain uses TRBV14 and TRBJ1-2, with D hard to call. The CDR3 sequence is CASSQETSDHLDGYTF. In nucleotides, the CDR3 is TGTGCCAGCAGCCAAGAAACCAGTGATCACCTCGATGGCTACACCTTC.